This TCR beta chain stems from a study of shared clonotypes between healthy human individuals. The authors distributed each subset's genomic DNA evenly over several immunoSEQ plates. Produced via immunoSEQ multiplex PCR; TCRdb's table is partial and in-frame only. The table shows approximately 810,000 clones, with over 90% occurring only once. CD45RO-negative, CCR7-positively selected cells formed the naive CD8 fraction, excluding terminally differentiated effector memory CD45RA+ cells. Trimming shortened V by 4 bases and J by 15 bases, and 13 bases separated the two germline ends. CDR1 is MDHEN and CDR2 is SYDVKM in the germline V gene. CDR3 length equals 11 residues.

Sequenced material: naive CD8+ T cells sorted from blood. The V gene is TRBV28, the J gene TRBJ1-5; D gene uncertain. This clonotype originated in a man aged 25-40 years in good health. The CDR3 nucleotides are TGTGCCAGCAGTTCCTACTACGTAGGGCATTTT. It is translated as CASSSYYVGHF. Drawing the rest from reference TRBV28 and TRBJ1-5, the complete variable domain is DVKVTQSSRYLVKRTGEKVFLECVQDMDHENMFWYRQDPGLGLRLIYFSYDVKMKEKGDIPEGYSVSREKKERFSLILESASTNQTSMYLCASSSYYVGHFGDGTRLSIL.